Listed below are T cell receptor beta chains from one sample, sequenced in a study of shared clonotypes between healthy human individuals. Measured with immunoSEQ multiplex PCR; TCRdb has only the in-frame clones, and not every one. The repertoire holds about 490,000 clones, with over 70% as singletons. Sequencing was performed on PBMCs. These receptors were taken from a woman aged 35 to 49 in good health. Some clones in this sample may be carry-over from other donors' samples. CDR3s include the opening cysteine and the closing phenylalanine or tryptophan. D genes are given only for firm matches. Expanded clones are given a class, and other clones once, few, many or no size at all.

V gene	clone size	D gene	J gene	CDR3 DNA	CDR3 protein
TRBV29-1	.	.	TRBJ2-5	TGCAGCGTTGAAGGTGGTGGAGAGACCCAGTACTTC	CSVEGGGETQYF
TRBV2	.	.	TRBJ2-1	TGTGCCAGCAGTGAACTGCCAGGATACAATGAGCAGTTCTTC	CASSELPGYNEQFF
TRBV7-7	.	.	TRBJ2-5	TGTGCTAGCAGCTTAGGAGGAGGCCAAGAGACCCAGTACTTC	CASSLGGGQETQYF
TRBV5-1	.	.	TRBJ2-7	TGCGCCAGCAGCTTGGGAATATCTGAGCAGCTACACTCCTACGAGCAGTACTTC	CASSLGISEQLHSYEQYF
TRBV21-1	.	.	TRBJ2-7	TGTGCCAGCAGCAAAGGGGACCAGACTAGCGGGAGTACCAACGAGCAGTACTTC	CASSKGDQTSGSTNEQYF
TRBV6-1	many	.	TRBJ2-3	TGTGCCAGCAGTGAAGCGCTAGGGGCGCACACAGATACGCAGTATTTT	CASSEALGAHTDTQYF
TRBV28	.	.	TRBJ1-1	TGTGCCAGCACCACCGGGTATGCGGGCGCGGGTGAAGCTTTCTTT	CASTTGYAGAGEAFF
TRBV30	.	.	TRBJ1-1	TGTGCCTGGAGTGTGAGCAGGGAGAACACTGAAGCTTTCTTT	CAWSVSRENTEAFF
TRBV29-1	.	TRBD2	TRBJ2-1	TGCAGCGTTGAGGGGGGTCTAGCGGGAGGGCCTGATGAGCAGTTCTTC	CSVEGGLAGGPDEQFF
TRBV11-2	.	.	TRBJ2-4	TGTGCCAGCAGCTGGGGGCTTGGCGCCAAAAACATTCAGTACTTC	CASSWGLGAKNIQYF
TRBV10-3	many	TRBD1	TRBJ2-3	TGTGCCATCGGACAGGGAATGGATACGCAGTATTTT	CAIGQGMDTQYF
TRBV10-2	.	.	TRBJ1-1	TGCGCCAGCAGCCTTGACAGTCCCCTCTTTAACACTGAAGCTTTCTTT	CASSLDSPLFNTEAFF
TRBV6-6	.	TRBD2	TRBJ2-2	TGTGCCACCGAAGCGGGAGGGCGGGCCGGGGAGCTGTTTTTT	CATEAGGRAGELFF
TRBV28	.	TRBD2	TRBJ2-7	TGTGCCAGCAGTTTAGGAATAGCGGGGATCTACGAGCAGTACTTC	CASSLGIAGIYEQYF
TRBV28	few	TRBD1	TRBJ2-5	TGTGCCAGCAGTTTACTCTCGACAGGGGGGGATGAGCAGTACTTC	CASSLLSTGGDEQYF
TRBV2	.	TRBD1	TRBJ1-5	TGTGCCAGCAGCGACAGGGTTATCAGCAATCAGCCCCAGCATTTT	CASSDRVISNQPQHF
TRBV7-8	.	.	TRBJ2-7	TGTGCCAGCAGCTCCCGGGACGGGACCTACGAGCAGTACTTC	CASSSRDGTYEQYF
TRBV7-8	.	.	TRBJ1-2	TGTGCCAGCAGCTTAGATAGGGCCTACTATGGCTACACCTTC	CASSLDRAYYGYTF
TRBV20-1	.	.	TRBJ1-4	TGCAGTGTTGAGCGGTATGAAAAACTGTTTTTT	CSVERYEKLFF
TRBV15	.	TRBD2	TRBJ2-7	TGTGCCACCAGCAGGAACTTAGCGGGAGACGACTACGAGCAGTACTTC	CATSRNLAGDDYEQYF
TRBV9	.	.	TRBJ2-1	TGTGCCAGCAGTTCAGGGGTATCCTACAATGAGCAGTTCTTC	CASSSGVSYNEQFF
TRBV4-2	.	TRBD1	TRBJ1-4	TGTGCCAGCAGCCAAGGACAGGGAACCCATGAAAAACTGTTTTTT	CASSQGQGTHEKLFF
TRBV10-1	.	TRBD2	TRBJ2-3	TGCGCCAGCAGTGAGTCGAGAGCGGGGTCAGATACGCAGTATTTT	CASSESRAGSDTQYF
TRBV5-1	once	TRBD2	TRBJ2-5	TGCGCCAGCGGGTGGACTAGCGGATACCAAGAGACCCAGTACTTC	CASGWTSGYQETQYF
TRBV7-2	.	TRBD1	TRBJ1-1	TGTGCCAGCAGCTTAAAGGGACAGGACGACAGCACTGAAGCTTTCTTT	CASSLKGQDDSTEAFF
TRBV4-1	.	TRBD2	TRBJ2-7	TGCGCCAGCAGCCAAGCACCGGGACTAGCGGGAGAATACGAGCAGTACTTC	CASSQAPGLAGEYEQYF
TRBV11-2	once	TRBD2	TRBJ2-5	TGTGCCAGCAGCTTAGGGGGCACTAGCGGGAGTGGAGAGACCCAGTACTTC	CASSLGGTSGSGETQYF
TRBV6-1	once	TRBD2	TRBJ2-5	TGTGCCAGCACCCCGGGACTAGCGGTAGAGACCCAGTACTTC	CASTPGLAVETQYF
TRBV6-6	.	TRBD2	TRBJ2-3	TGTGCCAGCAGTTACTCGGGGGGGTACACAGATACGCAGTATTTT	CASSYSGGYTDTQYF
TRBV5-4	.	.	TRBJ2-7	TGTGCCAGCAGCCAGAGGAGCTCCTACGAGCAGTACTTC	CASSQRSSYEQYF
TRBV19	.	.	TRBJ2-3	TGTGCCAGTAGTTGGCAGGCTAGCACAGATACGCAGTATTTT	CASSWQASTDTQYF
TRBV7-9	.	TRBD2	TRBJ2-5	TGTGCCAGCAGCTTAAGGCGGGAGAGGCTGGAGACCCAGTACTTC	CASSLRRERLETQYF
TRBV5-4	.	TRBD2	TRBJ2-1	TGTGCCAGCAGCCGAACGCTTAGCGGGAGCTCCTACAATGAGCAGTTCTTC	CASSRTLSGSSYNEQFF
TRBV5-4	.	.	TRBJ2-3	TGTGCCAGCAGCTTTAGTGGAACAGATACGCAGTATTTT	CASSFSGTDTQYF
TRBV18	.	.	TRBJ1-4	TGTGCCAGCTCCCGGGACCCAACTAATGAAAAACTGTTTTTT	CASSRDPTNEKLFF
TRBV7-2	.	.	TRBJ2-7	TGTGCCAGCAGCTCGGAGGCAGCGGGTGGGGCCTACGAGCAGTACTTC	CASSSEAAGGAYEQYF
TRBV6-6	.	.	TRBJ1-1	TGTGCCAGCTTTAAATCACTCGGAGGTATGAACACTGAAGCTTTCTTT	CASFKSLGGMNTEAFF
TRBV2	.	.	TRBJ1-2	TGTGCCAGCAGTGAACTTCAGGGACCCTATGGCTACACCTTC	CASSELQGPYGYTF
TRBV27	.	.	TRBJ2-4	TGTGCCAGCAGTTTATCTGGGGGAAACATTCAGTACTTC	CASSLSGGNIQYF
TRBV11-2	few	.	TRBJ1-1	TGTGCCAGCAGCTTACTTCGGGGGCCCCTATTGACAGTAAACACTGAAGCTTTCTTT	CASSLLRGPLLTVNTEAFF
TRBV7-9	.	.	TRBJ1-2	TGTGCCAGCAGCTTAGCGACATTCCAGTCTGGCTACACCTTC	CASSLATFQSGYTF
TRBV28	.	TRBD1	TRBJ1-2	TGTGCCAGCCAATTATCTCCCGGGACAGGGATTCGTGGCTACACCTTC	CASQLSPGTGIRGYTF
TRBV18	.	TRBD1	TRBJ2-5	TGTGCCAGCTCGCCCCAGGGGGCCCGGGAGACCCAGTACTTC	CASSPQGARETQYF